This T cell receptor (beta chain) was sequenced in a study of blood T cell repertoires in COVID-19. The wider study: The samples span acute and convalescent COVID-19 from the United States, Italy and Spain. Nucleic acid was either cDNA or gDNA, and it came from T cells, B-cell-depleted T cells, or PBMCs.

Patients from Seattle were sampled longitudinally, starting during active infection. Sequencing was performed with immunoSEQ multiplex PCR; in TCRdb, only in-frame clones are kept and a portion is missing. This sample carries 200,000 to 250,000 clones, more than 75% of them seen once, and the ten largest clones take around 8%. V dropped 4 bases and J dropped 7 bases, with 12 bases sitting between them. Germline loops: CDR1 KGHDR, CDR2 SFDVKD. There are 14 residues in the CDR3. The TCR originated in a woman aged 80 or over with COVID-19, enrolled during active disease. Sequencing was carried out using peripheral blood. This chain uses TRBV24-1 with TRBJ2-2, with D uncertain. Here the CDR3 reads CATSDPRVGGELFF. The CDR3 DNA reads as TGTGCCACCAGTGACCCCCGGGTGGGCGGGGAGCTGTTTTTT.